This T cell receptor (beta chain) derives from a study of PD-L1 blockade in urothelial cancer. At the level of the study: Analysis of blood occurred 3 weeks (second dose) and 6 weeks after treatment start. Study-wide results and limits: TCR clonality was measured in pretreatment peripheral blood. Clonality below the median predicted better survival.

On this clone itself: The antigen remains unidentified.

Some clones are missing from TCRdb's copy, which holds only in-frame ones; the method was immunoSEQ multiplex PCR. The table records more than 45,000 clones, approximately 80% of them present only once. As for time point: peripheral blood 6 weeks after treatment start. Patients' cancers were locally advanced or metastatic urothelial carcinomas. Germline CDR1 reads MNHEY; CDR2 reads SMNVEV (reference sequence). Deletions cut 2 bases from V and 2 bases from J, with 14 bases between. The CDR3 spans 16 residues. The gene calls are TRBV27 and TRBJ2-3, with unresolved D. The sequence came from a man in his sixties or seventies with urothelial cancer. The input for sequencing was PBMCs, taken around atezolizumab (anti-PD-L1) treatment. The CDR3 spells CASSLVQPPPTDTQYF. The DNA for the CDR3 is TGTGCCAGCAGTTTAGTACAGCCCCCCCCCACAGATACGCAGTATTTT.